Each of the 32 T cell receptor beta chains below was sequenced from the same sample in a study of T cell changes during pregnancy in multiple sclerosis. TCRdb keeps only in-frame clones here, not all; method: immunoSEQ multiplex PCR. Among some 29,000 clones listed, 75% to 95% were seen once. Sequencing was performed on CD8+ T cells from peripheral blood mononuclear cells, taken before pregnancy. The receptor source for this set is a female donor with multiple sclerosis, enrolled in a pregnancy study.

The J gene is TRBJ2-7, the V gene TRBV11-2; no firm D call. Germline assignment: CDR1 SGHAT and CDR2 FQNNGV. V was trimmed by 1 base and J by 6 bases, leaving 10 bases between them. The CDR3 covers 13 residues. The CDR3 DNA is TGTGCCAGCAGCTTAGGATACATAAGCGAGCAGTACTTC. It yields the protein CASSLGYISEQYF.

The chain couples TRBV25-1 to TRBJ1-3, with D maybe TRBD1 (6 bases). The germline gives CDR1 MGHDK, CDR2 SYGVNS. The CDR3 sequence is 17 residues long. V was trimmed by 3 bases and J by 1 base, leaving 16 bases between them. For the CDR3, the DNA is TGTGCCAGCAGTGACAGGGGATCGGGGATTTCTGGAAACACCATATATTTT. Its protein is CASSDRGSGISGNTIYF.

This clone was detected only once. This chain uses TRBV27 with TRBJ2-2; 7 bases are a match to TRBD1. Germline V gene lookup returns CDR1 MNHEY and CDR2 SMNVEV (reference sequence). There are 12 residues in the CDR3. V was pared by 8 bases and J by 6 bases, with 3 bases of the junction left unmatched. The CDR3 DNA follows: TGTGCCAGCTGCCAGGGGGCCGGGGAGCTGTTTTTT. Translated, it gives CASCQGAGELFF.

The rearrangement links TRBV5-6 to TRBJ2-5; 8 positions agree with TRBD2. V shed 5 bases and J 5 bases; nucleotides not matched to a gene: 2. Germline values: CDR1 SGHDT, CDR2 YYEEEE. The CDR3 has 12 residues. CDR3 loop: CASRGGGETQYF. CDR3 DNA: TGTGCCAGCAGGGGCGGGGGGGAGACCCAGTACTTC.

The chain carries TRBV7-6 and TRBJ1-6, with no clear D. The V gene's germline CDR1 is SGHVS and CDR2 FNYEAQ. This CDR3 has 13 residues. V dropped 1 base and J dropped 7 bases, with 5 bases sitting between them. The CDR3 loop reads CASSLELNSPLHF. The CDR3 nucleotides read TGTGCCAGCAGCTTAGAATTAAATTCACCCCTCCACTTT.

The rearrangement joins TRBV5-4 to TRBJ2-7, with 12 bases aligning to TRBD2. Per the germline V gene, CDR1 is SGHNT and CDR2 is YYREEE (reference sequence). V shed 7 bases, J shed 5 bases, and the junction held 13 bases outside the gene matches. The CDR3 sequence is 16 residues long. The CDR3 protein is CASPRLAGDRLHEQYF. The CDR3 nucleotides are TGTGCCAGCCCTCGACTAGCGGGAGATAGGCTACACGAGCAGTACTTC.

The CDR3 spells CASSLPQKAEAFF. For the CDR3, the DNA is TGTGCCAGCAGCTTACCCCAGAAAGCTGAAGCTTTCTTT. The chain links TRBV7-9 to TRBJ1-1; the D is unclear. V gave up 2 bases and J gave up 6 bases, with 10 bases separating them. CDR1 and CDR2 (germline): SEHNR, FQNEAQ (reference sequence). CDR3 length equals 13 residues.

The rearrangement uses TRBV6-5 and TRBJ2-7; 8 nucleotides line up with TRBD2. V shed 0 bases, J shed 6 bases, and the junction held 7 bases outside the gene matches. The CDR3 consists of 15 residues. The V gene's germline CDR1 is MNHEY and CDR2 SVGAGI. In DNA, the CDR3 is TGTGCCAGCAGTTACTCTCAAGCGGGAGAAGCCGAGCAGTACTTC. Residues: CASSYSQAGEAEQYF.

This clone showed up just once. The chain employs TRBV9 and TRBJ1-1; TRBD1 might be the D (6 bases). The V gene's germline CDR1 is SGDLS and CDR2 YYNGEE. V was shortened by 0 bases and J by 3 bases, with 12 bases between the two germline ends. The CDR3 length is 15 residues. The CDR3 DNA reads as TGTGCCAGCAGCGTAGGGGGGCTGGGGGACACTGAAGCTTTCTTT. Translation gives CASSVGGLGDTEAFF. Variable domain in full (rest from reference TRBV9 and TRBJ1-1): DSGVTQTPKHLITATGQRVTLRCSPRSGDLSVYWYQQSLDQGLQFLIQYYNGEERAKGNILERFSAQQFPDLHSELNLSSLELGDSALYFCASSVGGLGDTEAFFGQGTRLTVV.

V gene TRBV19 combines with J gene TRBJ1-5, with D maybe TRBD1 (5 bases). The CDR3 runs 14 residues. CDR1 is LNHDA and CDR2 is SQIVND in the germline V gene (reference sequence). Trimming stripped 1 base from V and 7 bases from J, with 11 bases between. CDR3 nucleotide sequence: TGTGCCAGTAGTATAGTTCCAGGGCCACAGCCCCAGCATTTT. Translation gives CASSIVPGPQPQHF.

This clone is a singleton in its sample. The chain combines TRBV27 with TRBJ1-2; no clear D gene. This CDR3 contains 13 residues. Germline CDR1 and CDR2: MNHEY and SMNVEV (reference sequence). V lost 3 bases and J lost 4, with 9 bases in between. CDR3 bases: TGTGCCAGCAGTTTGGGCAGCTCCTATGGCTACACCTTC. This translates into CASSLGSSYGYTF.

The chain joins TRBV7-2 to TRBJ2-1, with unresolved D. CDR1 and CDR2 (germline): SGHTA, FQGNSA. V was cut by 0 bases and J by 0 bases, with 6 bases left in between. The CDR3 extends over 15 amino acids. CDR3: CASSLAADSYNEQFF. As DNA, the CDR3 is TGTGCCAGCAGCTTAGCGGCGGACTCCTACAATGAGCAGTTCTTC.

This sequence joins TRBV13 and TRBJ2-5; the D gene is possibly TRBD1 (6 bases). Germline CDR1 and CDR2: PRHDT and FYEKMQ (reference sequence). The CDR3 covers 14 residues. V lost 2 bases to trimming and J lost 5 bases, with 12 bases between them. This CDR3 is CASSLRGSQETQYF. The DNA for the CDR3 is TGTGCCAGCAGCTTAAGGGGGAGTCAGGAGACCCAGTACTTC.

This clone is categorized as medium-sized. The J gene is TRBJ1-2, the V gene TRBV29-1; 7 bases line up with TRBD1. Germline CDR1 SQVTM, CDR2 ANQGSEA. Losses at the gene ends were 7 bases for V and 3 bases for J; bases not matched to a gene: 2. CDR3 length: 11 residues. The CDR3 DNA is TGCAGCGCCCAGGGGGACTATGGCTACACCTTC. Amino acid sequence: CSAQGDYGYTF.

The J gene is TRBJ2-7, the V gene TRBV27; D perhaps matches TRBD1 (6 bases). The CDR3 is 12 amino acids. Germline-derived CDR1 and CDR2 are MNHEY and SMNVEV (reference sequence). V was shortened by 8 bases and J by 7 bases, with 15 bases between the two germline ends. This CDR3 reads CASGIQGGEQYF. In DNA, the CDR3 is TGTGCCAGCGGAATACAGGGTGGGGAGCAGTACTTC.

As regards this clone: The junction and the germline gene differ at one end; a read error may be behind it. V gene TRBV14 combines with J gene TRBJ2-1, with TRBD2 matching over 7 bases. Germline V CDR1 and CDR2: SGHDN, FVKESK. The CDR3 totals 17 residues. The CDR3 protein is CASSKEGMGRGYNEQFF. CDR3 sequence (DNA): TGTGCCAGCAGCAAAGAAGGGATGGGGCGGGGGTACAATGAGCAGTTCTTC.

The rearrangement joins TRBV27 to TRBJ2-7, with TRBD1 matching 8 bases. V trimming: 8 bases; J trimming: 1 base; junction bases outside the gene matches: 7. Germline assignment: CDR1 MNHEY and CDR2 SMNVEV (reference sequence). The CDR3 covers 14 residues. The CDR3 sequence is CASGERDRSYEQYF. CDR3 sequence (DNA): TGTGCCAGCGGAGAACGGGACAGGTCCTACGAGCAGTACTTC.

The sample holds one count of this clone. The CDR3 DNA is TGTGCCAGCTGTCGGGACAGGGCTTGCAATGAGCAGTTCTTC. Its protein product is CASCRDRACNEQFF. The chain links TRBV27 to TRBJ2-1; 9 bases align to TRBD1. With V trimmed by 8 bases and J by 6 bases, 8 bases remained unmatched. CDR1 MNHEY and CDR2 SMNVEV come from the germline V gene (reference sequence). The CDR3 spans 14 residues.

The chain has TRBV30 and TRBJ2-7; 10 bases agree with TRBD1. The length of the CDR3 is 12 residues. After removal of 5 bases from V and 5 bases from J, the junction contained 3 bases not matched to a gene. CDR1 is GTSNPN and CDR2 is SVGIG in the germline V gene (reference sequence). CDR3 amino acids: CAWGGQGNEQYF. CDR3 nucleotide sequence: TGTGCCTGGGGGGGACAGGGGAACGAGCAGTACTTC.

The chain employs TRBV13 and TRBJ1-2, with 8 bases that match TRBD1. Germline V gene lookup returns CDR1 PRHDT and CDR2 FYEKMQ (reference sequence). The CDR3 runs to 15 residues. The J segment lost 2 bases and the V segment lost 0 bases, leaving 2 bases of the junction unmatched. The CDR3 nucleotides are TGTGCCAGCAGCTTAGGGACAGGGGTGAACTATGGCTACACCTTC. Translated, it gives CASSLGTGVNYGYTF.

The chain has TRBV29-1 and TRBJ1-2; D not certain. The germline V gene encodes CDR1 SQVTM and CDR2 ANQGSEA. This CDR3 has 8 residues. V lost 5 bases and J 8 bases, leaving 3 bases between the germline ends. The CDR3 DNA reads TGCAGCGTTCCGGGCTACACCTTC. It yields the protein CSVPGYTF.

This clone showed up just once. This rearrangement joins TRBV19 to TRBJ1-1; 12 positions match TRBD1. Germline trimming cut 4 bases from V and 4 bases from J; bases unmatched to any gene: 7. The germline CDR1 and CDR2 sequences are LNHDA and SQIVND (reference sequence). The CDR3 totals 16 residues. The CDR3 region is CASSRGQGALGTEAFF. The CDR3 nucleotides are TGTGCCAGTAGTAGGGGACAGGGGGCGTTGGGCACTGAAGCTTTCTTT.

This rearrangement joins TRBV13 to TRBJ2-2; TRBD2 agrees at 8 bases. Trimming removed 4 bases from V and 7 bases from J; junction bases left unmatched: 8. Germline V lookup: CDR1 PRHDT, CDR2 FYEKMQ (reference sequence). There are 15 residues in the CDR3. In DNA, the CDR3 is TGTGCCAGCAGCTCCCAAGCGGGAGTGTTCGGGGAGCTGTTTTTT. Its protein product is CASSSQAGVFGELFF.

This clone was seen a few times. V gene TRBV6-4 combines with J gene TRBJ2-1, with 7 bases identical to TRBD1. Germline V gene lookup returns CDR1 MRHNA and CDR2 SNTAGT. V gave up 0 bases and J gave up 3 bases; unmatched junction bases: 5. The CDR3 length is 16 residues. The CDR3 nucleotides read TGTGCCAGCAGTGACTCCCTCGGGACAGACTACAATGAGCAGTTCTTC. The encoded protein is CASSDSLGTDYNEQFF.

The V and J genes are TRBV4-2 and TRBJ2-1; D is undetermined. The CDR3 consists of 15 residues. Germline V CDR1 and CDR2: LGHNA, YNFKEQ. Trimming took off 0 bases at V and 6 bases at J, with 12 bases between the two ends. The CDR3 loop is CASSQEASSVNEQFF. The CDR3 nucleotides are TGTGCCAGCAGCCAAGAAGCGTCTAGTGTCAATGAGCAGTTCTTC.

This clone was found once. The CDR3 protein is CASSQALGSLASTQHF. The CDR3 coding sequence is TGCGCCAGCAGCCAAGCATTGGGCAGCTTGGCTTCGACCCAGCATTTT. This chain links TRBV4-3 with TRBJ1-5; D gene ambiguous. The germline gives CDR1 LGHNA, CDR2 YSLEER. V was clipped by 1 base and J by 11 bases, with 21 bases between them. This CDR3 comprises 16 residues.

The chain is built from TRBV7-3 and TRBJ2-1; 7 bases line up with TRBD2. Germline-derived CDR1 and CDR2 are SGHTA and FQGTGA. The length of the CDR3 is 15 residues. V dropped 2 bases and J dropped 7; count of bases not matched to a gene: 8. In nucleotides, the CDR3 is TGTGCCAGCAGCTTAGGGCTAGCGGCCTTAAATGAGCAGTTCTTC. Protein sequence: CASSLGLAALNEQFF.

This sequence joins TRBV5-4 and TRBJ2-3, with TRBD1 as a possible D gene (5 bases). The germline CDR1 and CDR2 sequences are SGHNT and YYREEE (reference sequence). CDR3 length equals 13 residues. Trimming pared 2 bases from V and 1 base from J, leaving 5 bases between. The CDR3 sequence: CASSFRGTDTQYF. The CDR3, as DNA: TGTGCCAGCAGCTTCAGGGGCACAGATACGCAGTATTTT.

The rearrangement links TRBV7-9 to TRBJ1-5, with a weak D call TRBD1 (5 bases). The V and J ends lost 8 bases and 3 bases respectively, with 11 bases between them. Looked up from germline, CDR1 is SEHNR and CDR2 is FQNEAQ (reference sequence). The CDR3 is 13 amino acids. The CDR3 loop is CASHGGFNQPQHF. CDR3 sequence (DNA): TGTGCCAGCCACGGGGGGTTCAATCAGCCCCAGCATTTT.

In its sample, this clone was seen once. The chain recombines TRBV27 with TRBJ2-1; D gene uncertain. Between the trimmed V and J ends, which lost 1 base and 6 bases, there was a span of 10 bases. There are 14 residues in the CDR3. Germline CDR1 reads MNHEY; CDR2 reads SMNVEV (reference sequence). The CDR3 region is CASSLYLGSNEQFF. The CDR3 bases are TGTGCCAGCAGTTTATATCTAGGAAGCAATGAGCAGTTCTTC.

The chain combines TRBV15 with TRBJ2-3, with D hard to call. Between the trimmed V and J ends, which lost 0 bases and 2 bases, there was a span of 18 bases. Germline CDR1 is LNHNV and CDR2 is YYDKDF (reference sequence). The CDR3 sequence is 18 residues long. In DNA, the CDR3 is TGTGCCACCAGCAGAGATCGGGTAGTGGCGGTCCCCACAGATACGCAGTATTTT. Encoded protein: CATSRDRVVAVPTDTQYF.

This clone was recorded once. This chain links TRBV6-5 with TRBJ2-1; the D gene is possibly TRBD2 (5 bases). Trimming took off 2 bases at V and 1 base at J, with 9 bases between the two ends. Looked up from germline, CDR1 is MNHEY and CDR2 is SVGAGI. CDR3 length equals 15 residues. In DNA, the CDR3 is TGTGCCAGCAGTTACGGCGGGCCATCCTACAATGAGCAGTTCTTC. This gives the protein CASSYGGPSYNEQFF.